This is a list of T cell receptor beta chains from one sample in a study of cytomegalovirus exposure and HLA in healthy donors. Assay: immunoSEQ multiplex PCR; the TCRdb copy retains only in-frame clones and omits some. The sample holds about 99,000 clones, roughly 72% seen once. The sample taken for sequencing was PBMCs. The receptors derive from a woman aged 18-29 years in good health and CMV-seropositive. CDR3s include the opening cysteine and the closing phenylalanine or tryptophan. D genes are given only for firm matches. Clone sizes are given selectively: once, few, many, or a class where the clone is expanded.

>TRBV6-6|NA|NA|TRBJ1-2
CASTPALERDGGYTF
TGTGCCAGCACCCCAGCCCTCGAGAGGGATGGTGGCTACACCTTC
>TRBV4-1|TRBD2|NA|TRBJ2-1
CASSPTVAGGYNEQFF
TGCGCCAGCAGCCCTACGGTAGCGGGAGGGTACAATGAGCAGTTCTTC
>TRBV28|NA|few|TRBJ1-2
CASSSTESNYGYTF
TGTGCCAGCAGTTCGACGGAGTCGAACTATGGCTACACCTTC
>TRBV5-1|TRBD1|NA|TRBJ2-4
CASSLRQGYIQYF
TGCGCCAGCAGCTTGCGACAGGGGTACATTCAGTACTTC
>TRBV18|NA|NA|TRBJ2-3
CASSPQGGIDTQYF
TGTGCCAGCTCACCTCAGGGTGGCATTGATACGCAGTATTTT
>TRBV6-1|NA|once|TRBJ1-5
CASAIVSSQPQHF
TGTGCCAGCGCGATCGTGTCTTCCCAGCCCCAGCATTTT
>TRBV28|TRBD1|NA|TRBJ1-2
CASRGDRANYGYTF
TGTGCCAGCAGGGGGGACAGGGCTAACTATGGCTACACCTTC
>TRBV7-8|NA|NA|TRBJ1-3
CASSPPGKGSSGNTIYF
TGTGCCAGCAGCCCCCCGGGGAAGGGAAGCTCTGGAAACACCATATATTTT
>TRBV6-4|NA|NA|TRBJ1-1
CASSARVNTEAFF
TGTGCCAGCAGTGCCCGGGTGAACACTGAAGCTTTCTTT
>TRBV28|TRBD1|NA|TRBJ1-5
CASSSYPDRDGQPQHF
TGTGCCAGCAGTTCCTACCCGGACAGGGACGGTCAGCCCCAGCATTTT
>TRBV9|TRBD1|NA|TRBJ2-7
CASSVASGTGEQYF
TGTGCCAGCAGCGTAGCGTCCGGGACAGGGGAGCAGTACTTC
>TRBV6-5|TRBD1|NA|TRBJ1-2
CASSYQPWTGTYGYTF
TGTGCCAGCAGTTACCAACCGTGGACAGGAACTTATGGCTACACCTTC
>TRBV28|TRBD1|NA|TRBJ2-1
CASSLSPGQGNEQFF
TGTGCCAGCAGTTTGAGCCCGGGACAGGGCAATGAGCAGTTCTTC
>TRBV5-1|TRBD2|NA|TRBJ2-3
CASSLGAGASTDTQYF
TGCGCCAGCAGCTTGGGGGCGGGAGCTAGCACAGATACGCAGTATTTT
>TRBV11-1|NA|NA|TRBJ2-5
CASSLADLAFLPETQYF
TGTGCCAGCAGCTTAGCAGACCTAGCATTCCTCCCAGAGACCCAGTACTTC
>TRBV19|NA|NA|TRBJ2-5
CASSIGLAVPPETQYF
TGTGCCAGTAGTATTGGGTTAGCGGTCCCCCCGGAGACCCAGTACTTC
>TRBV28|TRBD1|NA|TRBJ2-7
CASSLLHPRAGTGGLSYEQYF
TGTGCCAGCAGTTTATTGCACCCAAGGGCGGGGACAGGGGGCTTGTCCTACGAGCAGTACTTC
>TRBV9|TRBD2|few|TRBJ2-1
CASSERLAAYNEQFF
TGTGCCAGCAGCGAAAGGCTAGCGGCATACAATGAGCAGTTCTTC
>TRBV10-3|TRBD1|NA|TRBJ1-4
CATTQGATNEKLFF
TGTGCCACCACACAGGGGGCAACTAATGAAAAACTGTTTTTT
>TRBV6-5|NA|once|TRBJ2-7
CASSPDSGSYEQYF
TGTGCCAGCAGTCCGGATAGCGGATCCTACGAGCAGTACTTC
>TRBV6-1|NA|NA|TRBJ1-1
CASSEEGVVTEAFF
TGTGCCAGCAGTGAAGAGGGGGTGGTGACTGAAGCTTTCTTT
>TRBV5-4|NA|NA|TRBJ2-7
CASSPDSTLTYEQYF
TGTGCCAGCAGCCCCGATTCCACACTAACCTACGAGCAGTACTTC
>TRBV12-5|NA|NA|TRBJ2-2
CASGPGTPNTGELFF
TGTGCTAGTGGTCCCGGGACTCCCAACACCGGGGAGCTGTTTTTT
>TRBV7-3|TRBD2|NA|TRBJ2-5
CASSSTGGLETQYF
TGTGCCAGCAGCTCCACGGGGGGTTTGGAGACCCAGTACTTC
>TRBV27|TRBD2|NA|TRBJ2-7
CASRYDTSGSYEQYF
TGTGCCAGCAGATACGACACTAGCGGGAGCTACGAGCAGTACTTC
>TRBV6-1|TRBD1|few|TRBJ2-4
CASSDGQGNIQYF
TGTGCCAGCAGCGATGGACAGGGAAACATTCAGTACTTC
>TRBV28|NA|NA|TRBJ2-5
CASSNREETQYF
TGTGCCAGCAGTAACAGGGAAGAGACCCAGTACTTC